One T cell receptor beta chain is described in this entry. V lost 3 bases and J lost 6, with 9 bases in between. This CDR3 spans 13 amino acids. Molecular barcoding with unique molecular identifiers was used for the TCRbeta library. In TCRdb, the PCR reads were re-called with MiXCR into one record per CDR3 protein. The data show approximately 490,000 distinct CDR3 sequences, under 15% seen once. The data belong to a study of T-cell reconstitution after alpha-beta-depleted transplantation in children. Sequencing used PBMCs from the stem cell graft donor, obtained from the stem cell graft. The clonotype was recovered from a human donor who donated a stem cell graft to a child with combined immunodeficiency. The rearrangement links TRBV12-3 or TRBV12-4 to TRBJ1-5; perhaps TRBD1 as D (5 bases). DNA of the CDR3: TGTGCCAGCAGTTTTTCAGGGTTTCAGCCCCAGCATTTT. Translating it yields CASSFSGFQPQHF.